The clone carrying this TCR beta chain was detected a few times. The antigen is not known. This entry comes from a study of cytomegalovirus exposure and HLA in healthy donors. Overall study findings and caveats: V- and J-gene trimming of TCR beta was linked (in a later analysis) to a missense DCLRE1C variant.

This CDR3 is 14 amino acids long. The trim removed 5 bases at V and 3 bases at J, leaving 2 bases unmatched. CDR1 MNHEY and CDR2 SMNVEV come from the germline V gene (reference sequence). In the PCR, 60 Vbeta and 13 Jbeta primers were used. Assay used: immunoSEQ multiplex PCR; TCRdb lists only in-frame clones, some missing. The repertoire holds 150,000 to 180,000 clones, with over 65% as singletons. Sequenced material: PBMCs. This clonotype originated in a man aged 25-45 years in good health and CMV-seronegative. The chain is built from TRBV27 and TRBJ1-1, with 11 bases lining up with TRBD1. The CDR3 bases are TGTGCCAGCAGTCAGGGACAGGGGGACACTGAAGCTTTCTTT. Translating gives CASSQGQGDTEAFF.